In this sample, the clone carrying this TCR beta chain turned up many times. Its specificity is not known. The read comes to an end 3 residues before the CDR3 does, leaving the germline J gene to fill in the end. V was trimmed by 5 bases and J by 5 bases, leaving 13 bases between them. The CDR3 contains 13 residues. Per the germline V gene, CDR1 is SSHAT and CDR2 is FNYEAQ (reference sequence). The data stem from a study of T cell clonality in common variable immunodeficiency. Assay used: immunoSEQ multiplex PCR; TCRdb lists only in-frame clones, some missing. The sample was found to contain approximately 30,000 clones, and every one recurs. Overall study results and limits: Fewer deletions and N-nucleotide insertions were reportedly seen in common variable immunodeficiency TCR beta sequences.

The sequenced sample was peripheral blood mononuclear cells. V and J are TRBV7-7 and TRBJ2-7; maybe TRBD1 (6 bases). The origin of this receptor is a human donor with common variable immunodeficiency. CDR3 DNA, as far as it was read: TGTGCCAGCAGCAGGCAGGGGTCGCACGAG. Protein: CASSRQGSHE. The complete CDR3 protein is CASSRQGSHEQYF.